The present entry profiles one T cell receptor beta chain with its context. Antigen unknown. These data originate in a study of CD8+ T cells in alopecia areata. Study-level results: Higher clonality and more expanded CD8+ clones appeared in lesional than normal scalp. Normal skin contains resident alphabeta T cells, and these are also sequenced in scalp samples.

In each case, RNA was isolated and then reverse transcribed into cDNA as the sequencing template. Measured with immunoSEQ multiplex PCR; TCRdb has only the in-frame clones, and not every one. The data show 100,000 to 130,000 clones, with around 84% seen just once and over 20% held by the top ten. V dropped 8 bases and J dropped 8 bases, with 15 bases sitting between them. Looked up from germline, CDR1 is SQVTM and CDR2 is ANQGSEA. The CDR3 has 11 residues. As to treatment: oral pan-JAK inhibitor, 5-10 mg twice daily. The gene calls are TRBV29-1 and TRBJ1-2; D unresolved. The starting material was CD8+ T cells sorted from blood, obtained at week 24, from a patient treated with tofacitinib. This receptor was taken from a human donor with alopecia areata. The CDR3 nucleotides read TGCAGCACATCAGAAGATAGAGGCTACACCTTC. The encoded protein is CSTSEDRGYTF.